The T cell receptor (beta chain) under discussion was sequenced for a study of T cells expressing NK-cell markers. TCRdb re-called the 5' RACE reads; every CDR3 protein appears as one record, without DNA. Its table records a few hundred thousand distinct CDR3 sequences. Sequenced input: blood T cells: a sorted CD56 or NKG2C T cell subset, CD4+ or CD8+ T cells, or bulk PBMC T cells (not recorded which). The clonotype originates from a man aged 18-75 years in good health.

CDR3 sequence: CASSPELAGGPEQFF. The rearrangement links TRBV11-2 to TRBJ2-1; TCRdb returns TRBD2, unconfirmable since there is no DNA. Germline CDR1 and CDR2: SGHAT and FQNNGV. The CDR3 has 15 amino acids.